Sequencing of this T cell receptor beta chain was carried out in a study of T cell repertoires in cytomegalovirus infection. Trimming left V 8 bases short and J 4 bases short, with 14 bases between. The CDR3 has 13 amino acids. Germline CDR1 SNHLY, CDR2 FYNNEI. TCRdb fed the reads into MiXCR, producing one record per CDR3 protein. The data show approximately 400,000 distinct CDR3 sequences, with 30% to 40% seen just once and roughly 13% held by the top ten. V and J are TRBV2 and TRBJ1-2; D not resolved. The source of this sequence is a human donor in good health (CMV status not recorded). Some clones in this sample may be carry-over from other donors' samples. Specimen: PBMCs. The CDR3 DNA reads TGTGCCAGCTCAGAAGGTGGGAGCTATGGCTACACCTTC. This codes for CASSEGGSYGYTF.